This T cell receptor (beta chain) was documented in a study of STAT5B mutations in CD4+ large granular lymphocyte leukemia. Study background: Among healthy donors, a particular HLA allele went with more CDR3 'QG' motifs. Study outcomes and limitations: 8/27 top patient clones versus 2/35 control clones were TRBV06-family. No patients shared main leukemic clonotypes, though roughly 27% appeared at low frequency elsewhere.

As regards this clone: Its matching antigen is unknown.

As handled by the study authors: Lowest detectable productive clonotype frequency was 2.59 x 10-5. Profiling relied on immunoSEQ multiplex PCR, and the TCRdb table lists in-frame clones only, not all of them. V, J and clone size reflect that table, while D and trimming were determined from the DNA. The sample has more than 30,000 clones, around 66% seen once; the top ten hold more than 0.35%. The germline V gene has CDR1 SGDLS and CDR2 YYNGEE. Trimming stripped 1 base from V and 5 bases from J, with 9 bases between. The length of the CDR3 is 14 residues. The sequenced sample was CD4+ T cells from blood buffy coats. The chain recombines TRBV9 with TRBJ2-2; D not resolved. This receptor was identified in a human donor in good health. This chain's CDR3 is CASSVFTETGELFF. DNA for the CDR3: TGTGCCAGCAGCGTATTTACGGAAACCGGGGAGCTGTTTTTT. Full variable domain (remainder filled in from reference TRBV9 and TRBJ2-2): DSGVTQTPKHLITATGQRVTLRCSPRSGDLSVYWYQQSLDQGLQFLIQYYNGEERAKGNILERFSAQQFPDLHSELNLSSLELGDSALYFCASSVFTETGELFFGEGSRLTVL.